This TCR beta chain comes out of a study of blood T cell repertoires in COVID-19. Overall study context: Both acute and convalescent COVID-19 samples were obtained from the United States, Italy and Spain.

Per the authors' pipeline: The authors estimated nucleated cell counts from reference gene primer amplification. Method: immunoSEQ multiplex PCR; TCRdb's copy keeps in-frame clones and lacks some. Clone size and the V and J calls come from that table; the DNA yielded D and trimming. Found here are 27,000 or so clones, about 90% of them singletons; the top ten hold around 2.8%. The CDR3 sequence is 13 residues long. Per germline, CDR1 LNHNV and CDR2 YYDKDF (reference sequence). V lost 1 base and J 5 bases, leaving 7 bases between the germline ends. This clone was found once. Source material: peripheral blood. This sequence joins TRBV15 and TRBJ2-3, with D tentatively TRBD2 (5 bases). This sequence originates from a human donor in a cohort sampled during active COVID-19. This chain's CDR3 is CATSRGEGDTQYF. In nucleotides, the CDR3 is TGTGCCACCAGCAGAGGAGAGGGAGATACGCAGTATTTT.